This is a list of T cell receptor beta chains from one sample in a study of blood T cells in healthy people across ages. Each CDR3 protein gets one entry after TCRdb re-called the 5' RACE reads with MiXCR. Among roughly 800,000 distinct CDR3 sequences listed, around half were seen once. The sample taken for sequencing was blood. Receptor source: a man older than 75 in good health. Both conserved end residues are part of each CDR3. The D gene is left open where the match is weak. Size tells how often a clone was seen (once, few, many) or the class of an expanded clone, and some rows leave it out.

>-|TRBV12-3/TRBV12-4|16|TRBJ2-2|-
TGTGCCAGCAGCCGATCGAGCGGGTGGGGCACCGGGGAGCTGTTTTTT
CASSRSSGWGTGELFF
>-|TRBV5-1|15|TRBJ2-7|TRBD2
TGCGCCAGCAGTCCACTAGCGGGAGCCGAGCGAGCAGAGTACTTC
CASSPLAGAERAEYF
>-|TRBV10-3|15|TRBJ2-3|TRBD1
TGTGCCATCAGTGAGTCAAGGACAGGGACAGATACGCAGTATTTT
CAISESRTGTDTQYF
>-|TRBV6-1|14|TRBJ2-1|-
TGTGCCAGCAGTTCTAGTACCAACTACAATGAGCAGTTCTTC
CASSSSTNYNEQFF
>-|TRBV2|15|TRBJ2-7|TRBD2
TGTGCCAGCAGTGGTCTGACTAGCGGGAGTTACGAGCAGTACTTC
CASSGLTSGSYEQYF
>-|TRBV5-6|15|TRBJ2-1|-
TGTGTCAGCAGCACCGAACGGAACCGCCGAGATGAGCAGTTCTTC
CVSSTERNRRDEQFF
>many|TRBV12-3/TRBV12-4|13|TRBJ2-5|-
TGTGCCAGCACCCCAGAAGGGGGAGAGACCCAGTACTTC
CASTPEGGETQYF
>-|TRBV18|15|TRBJ2-7|-
TGTGCCAGCTCACCCCAGAGTGGGGTGAAAGACGAGCAGTACTTC
CASSPQSGVKDEQYF
>-|TRBV7-9|16|TRBJ2-3|-
TGTGCCAGCAGCTTAAGGGCGGCGGAGGGCACAGATACGCAGTATTTT
CASSLRAAEGTDTQYF
>-|TRBV5-5|14|TRBJ2-5|TRBD1
TGTGCCAGCAGCGGACAGGGGTCCCGCCGTCAGCAGTACTTC
CASSGQGSRRQQYF
>-|TRBV7-8|17|TRBJ2-5|-
TGTGCCAGCAGCTTATGGAGTGCTGACAGGAACCAAGAGACCCAGTACTTC
CASSLWSADRNQETQYF
>-|TRBV20-1|13|TRBJ1-2|-
TGCAGTGCTAGACAGGGGCTTTCCTATGGCTACACCTTC
CSARQGLSYGYTF
>-|TRBV20-1|13|TRBJ1-1|-
TGCAGTGCTACCCATTGGGGGAACACTGAAGCTTTCTTT
CSATHWGNTEAFF
>few|TRBV29-1|8|TRBJ1-1|-
TGCAGCGTTGACGGTCCTTTCTTT
CSVDGPFF
>few|TRBV18|17|TRBJ2-3|TRBD2
TGTGCCAGCTCACCACCGTCTAGCGGGAGGGCAACAGATACGCAGTATTTT
CASSPPSSGRATDTQYF
>once|TRBV28|15|TRBJ2-7|TRBD1
TGTGCCAGCAGCTCGGGACAGGGGGGGAGCAACGAGCAGTACTTC
CASSSGQGGSNEQYF
>-|TRBV7-9|17|TRBJ2-7|-
TGTGCCAGCAGCTTAAGGTCGGCCACAGGGTCTAGTCGCGAGCAGTACTTC
CASSLRSATGSSREQYF
>-|TRBV7-8|19|TRBJ2-1|TRBD2
TGTGCCAGCAGCTCGACACGGGTGAGTTTAGCGGGAGTCAGCAATGAGCAGTTCTTC
CASSSTRVSLAGVSNEQFF
>-|TRBV6-5|16|TRBJ1-2|TRBD1
TGTGCCAGCAGTTACCAGCCTGGGACAGACATTGAGGGCTACACCTTC
CASSYQPGTDIEGYTF
>-|TRBV5-1|15|TRBJ2-7|TRBD1
TGCGCCAGCAGCCAACCAGATACAGGGGGCTACGAGCAGTACTTC
CASSQPDTGGYEQYF
>-|TRBV27|14|TRBJ2-7|-
TGTGCCAGCGGGAGAGGAGACTCGTCTTCCGAGCAGTACTTC
CASGRGDSSSEQYF
>-|TRBV6-8|20|TRBJ2-4|TRBD2
TGTGCCAGCCTTTGTACTATGCGGGAGAGGCCCCTTAGAGCCAAAAACATTCAGTACTTC
CASLCTMRERPLRAKNIQYF
>-|TRBV12-3/TRBV12-4|16|TRBJ1-2|TRBD1
TGTGCCAGCAGTCTCTCATTAACAGGGGGCGCCTATGGCTACACCTTC
CASSLSLTGGAYGYTF
>-|TRBV20-1|12|TRBJ2-3|-
TGCAGTACCGAGGAGAGCACAGATACGCAGTATTTT
CSTEESTDTQYF
>-|TRBV5-5|13|TRBJ2-7|-
TGTGCCAGCACGGGGACAACCTCCTACGAGCAGTACTTC
CASTGTTSYEQYF
>many|TRBV29-1|11|TRBJ1-2|-
TGCAGCGTTGGAAGGAGTGGTGGCTACACCTTC
CSVGRSGGYTF
>-|TRBV5-4|15|TRBJ1-2|-
TGTGCCAGCAGCTTAGAAAGGGGCAGAAACTATGGCTACACCTTC
CASSLERGRNYGYTF
>few|TRBV12-3/TRBV12-4|14|TRBJ2-1|TRBD2
TGTGCCAGCAGTGGCTTAGCGGGAAGCAGTGAGCAGTTCTTC
CASSGLAGSSEQFF
>-|TRBV18|15|TRBJ2-1|TRBD1
TGTGCCAGCTCACCGCGGGACAGGGCCCTCAATGAGCAGTTCTTC
CASSPRDRALNEQFF
>-|TRBV5-6|15|TRBJ2-1|-
TGTGCCAGCAGTAACCAAGGAGGCTCCTACAATGAGCAGTTCTTC
CASSNQGGSYNEQFF
>many|TRBV20-1|14|TRBJ2-1|-
TGCAGTGCGCGGCAGGGGCCCTCCTACAATGAGCAGTTCTTC
CSARQGPSYNEQFF
>-|TRBV27|15|TRBJ2-1|TRBD2
TGTGCCAGCAGTTTCCAAGCGGGGACGTCGAATGAGCAGTTCTTC
CASSFQAGTSNEQFF
>few|TRBV20-1|14|TRBJ2-1|TRBD2
TGCAGTGCTCCCACTAGCGGACTGTACAATGAGCAGTTCTTC
CSAPTSGLYNEQFF
>few|TRBV12-3/TRBV12-4|14|TRBJ1-5|-
TGTGCCAGCAAGGCAGGGACCGGCAATCAGCCCCAGCATTTT
CASKAGTGNQPQHF
>-|TRBV20-1|13|TRBJ2-1|TRBD2
TGCAGTGCTACCCGGACTAGCGGTTACGAGCAGTTCTTC
CSATRTSGYEQFF
>few|TRBV10-3|15|TRBJ1-1|TRBD1
TGTGCCATCACCAAGGACAGGGGGCTGATCACTGAAGCTTTCTTT
CAITKDRGLITEAFF
>few|TRBV28|11|TRBJ2-3|-
TGTGCCAGCTCGAGGGTAAATACGCAGTATTTT
CASSRVNTQYF
>-|TRBV4-1|17|TRBJ2-2|-
TGCGCCAGCAGCCAAGCCGGGATTGGTGGGAACACCGGGGAGCTGTTTTTT
CASSQAGIGGNTGELFF
>-|TRBV6-1|15|TRBJ2-7|-
TGTGCCAGCAGTGCATCGACTACCAGTTCCTACGAGCAGTACTTC
CASSASTTSSYEQYF